Presented here are 26 T cell receptor beta chains from one specimen sequenced in a study of blood T cells in healthy people across ages. Using a J-beta primer mix together with a sample-barcoded 5' primer, a second PCR was run for about 6 to 12 cycles. MiXCR, applied by TCRdb to the 5' RACE reads, yields one record per CDR3 protein. This table has 600,000 to 850,000 distinct CDR3 sequences, approximately 25% appearing once. The same data also contributed to another study, on T cells of mothers and their children.

The sample consisted of blood. The receptors shown here come from a boy younger than 18 in good health.

This clonotype came up a few times. This chain joins TRBV19 and TRBJ1-2; 7 positions match TRBD1. Germline assignment: CDR1 LNHDA and CDR2 SQIVND (reference sequence). The CDR3 loop spans 13 amino acids. J gave up 4 bases and V 8 bases, and 7 bases lay outside the gene matches. The CDR3 DNA sequence: TGTGCCAGTCGAGGACAGGCCATCTATGGCTACACCTTC. Protein: CASRGQAIYGYTF.

This clonotype was observed a few times. The rearrangement links TRBV20-1 to TRBJ2-5; TRBD1 matches 11 bases. Germline V gene lookup returns CDR1 DFQATT and CDR2 SNEGSKA (reference sequence). CDR3 size: 15 residues. The J segment lost 7 bases and the V segment lost 6 bases, leaving 13 bases of the junction unmatched. This CDR3 reads CSAQRGTGGQGTQYF. The DNA for the CDR3 is TGCAGTGCCCAAAGAGGGACAGGGGGTCAGGGGACCCAGTACTTC.

This clonotype was counted between two and nine times. This rearrangement joins TRBV12-3 or TRBV12-4 to TRBJ2-7; D might be TRBD2 (6 bases). The CDR3 spans 15 residues. V dropped 5 bases and J dropped 2 bases, with 16 bases sitting between them. The CDR3 protein is CASSRGVPSAYEQYF. The CDR3 nucleotides are TGTGCCAGCAGTCGAGGGGTACCTAGCGCCTACGAGCAGTACTTC.

This chain connects TRBV11-1 to TRBJ2-3; TRBD2 is a possible D gene (5 bases). The CDR3 loop spans 15 amino acids. V lost 6 bases and J lost 1, with 14 bases in between. The germline CDR1 and CDR2 sequences are SGHAT and FQDESV (reference sequence). The CDR3 bases are TGTGCCAGCAGTCGTGAAGGTAGCGGCACAGATACGCAGTATTTT. It encodes CASSREGSGTDTQYF.

This clonotype was detected a few times. The chain recombines TRBV6-2 or TRBV6-3 with TRBJ2-1, with 9 bases matching TRBD2. V lost 6 bases and J lost 6; bases outside the gene matches: 6. CDR3 size: 14 residues. Germline V lookup: CDR1 MNHEY, CDR2 SVGEGT. CDR3 DNA: TGTGCCAGCAGGCGGCCTAGCGGGACCAATGAGCAGTTCTTC. Translated: CASRRPSGTNEQFF.

This clonotype came up a few times. This chain joins TRBV7-6 and TRBJ1-3; D not resolved. The CDR3 covers 16 residues. Germline V gene sequence: CDR1 SGHVS, CDR2 FNYEAQ. Trimming removed 1 base from V and 0 bases from J, with 10 bases in between. The CDR3 is CASSLGPTSSGNTIYF. DNA for the CDR3: TGTGCCAGCAGCTTAGGGCCAACGAGCTCTGGAAACACCATATATTTT.

The rearrangement joins TRBV15 to TRBJ1-4; unclear D gene. V lost 5 bases and J lost 7, with 17 bases in between. CDR3 length: 15 residues. The V gene's germline CDR1 is LNHNV and CDR2 YYDKDF (reference sequence). The CDR3 DNA reads TGTGCCACCAGCCTCGTTGGTAGGAGTGGTGAAAAACTGTTTTTT. Translation gives CATSLVGRSGEKLFF.

This clonotype was seen only a few times. The genes are TRBV3-1 and TRBJ2-5; TRBD1 agrees at 8 bases. TRBJ2-1 explains the end of the DNA better; the J call may be wrong. This CDR3 has 14 residues. Germline CDR1 and CDR2: LGHDT and YNNKEL (reference sequence). The CDR3 region has the DNA TGTGCCAGCAGCTTATCAGGGGGCTCCAATGAGCAGTTCTTC. Amino acids: CASSLSGGSNEQFF.

V usage is TRBV5-1 and J usage is TRBJ1-2; the D is unclear. From germline, CDR1 is SGHRS and CDR2 YFSETQ. The CDR3 has 13 amino acids. The V and J ends lost 2 bases and 4 bases respectively, with 9 bases between them. The CDR3 DNA follows: TGCGCCAGCAGCTTAGAGAACGGCTATGGCTACACCTTC. It encodes CASSLENGYGYTF.

The genes are TRBV12-3 or TRBV12-4 and TRBJ2-5; 13 bases agree with TRBD2. CDR3 length: 15 amino acids. J lost 5 bases, V lost 3 bases, and 3 bases had no gene match. CDR3 in DNA: TGTGCCAGCAGTTTGGGGACTAGCGGGGTCGAGACCCAGTACTTC. This gives the protein CASSLGTSGVETQYF.

Details on this clonotype: It is likely a read error, because the conserved phenylalanine at the end of the CDR3 is missing. V gene TRBV2 combines with J gene TRBJ2-1; D is ambiguous. The V and J ends lost 2 bases and 6 bases respectively, with 5 bases between them. Per the germline V gene, CDR1 is SNHLY and CDR2 is FYNNEI. This CDR3 has 12 amino acids. The CDR3 bases are TGTGCCAGCAGTGAACAGGCCAATGAGCAGTTCCTC. Translated: CASSEQANEQFL.

The chain uses TRBV12-3 or TRBV12-4 and TRBJ2-7; the match to TRBD1 covers 10 bases. V was pared by 7 bases and J by 7 bases, with 13 bases of the junction left unmatched. The CDR3 is 15 residues long. The CDR3 loop is CASTRGGTGEVEQYF. In nucleotides, the CDR3 is TGTGCCAGCACCCGAGGAGGGACAGGGGAAGTTGAGCAGTACTTC.

This chain connects TRBV28 to TRBJ2-5; TRBD2 agrees at 12 bases. The last part of the DNA fits TRBJ2-1 better; the J call may be wrong. The CDR3 contains 15 residues. Germline loops: CDR1 MDHEN, CDR2 SYDVKM. CDR3 amino acids: CASSPLAGGRVGQFF. As DNA, the CDR3 is TGTGCCAGCAGTCCACTAGCGGGAGGCCGGGTGGGTCAGTTCTTC.

This clonotype has just a few counts. This chain connects TRBV2 to TRBJ2-2; 10 positions agree with TRBD2. Germline V gene data show CDR1 as SNHLY and CDR2 as FYNNEI. V shed 6 bases and J 4 bases; nucleotides not matched to a gene: 5. CDR3 length: 15 residues. The CDR3: CASRIAGGGTGELFF. CDR3 coding DNA: TGTGCCAGCAGAATAGCGGGGGGCGGCACCGGGGAGCTGTTTTTT.

The table lists this clonotype with a few counts. The V and J genes are TRBV7-9 and TRBJ1-2, with a weak D call TRBD1 (5 bases). Germline V gives CDR1 SEHNR, CDR2 FQNEAQ (reference sequence). The length of the CDR3 is 16 residues. Trimming shortened V by 4 bases and J by 3 bases, and 18 bases separated the two germline ends. Written as DNA, the CDR3 is TGTGCCAGCAGCTCGACAAACCGGGACGGGGACTATGGCTACACCTTC. Its translation is CASSSTNRDGDYGYTF.

The V call is TRBV28, the J call TRBJ2-5, with 10 bases aligning to TRBD1. The germline gives CDR1 MDHEN, CDR2 SYDVKM. V was pared by 5 bases and J by 5 bases, with 8 bases of the junction left unmatched. CDR3 length: 15 residues. The CDR3 sequence is CASSLTPGQGETQYF. In DNA, the CDR3 is TGTGCCAGCAGTCTGACACCGGGACAGGGGGAGACCCAGTACTTC.

This clonotype showed up just a few times. This rearrangement joins TRBV5-6 to TRBJ1-4; TRBD1 matches 7 bases. CDR1 and CDR2 from the germline V gene are SGHDT and YYEEEE. The CDR3 extends over 13 amino acids. Germline trimming cut 4 bases from V and 8 bases from J; bases unmatched to any gene: 5. CDR3 amino acids: CASSRGQVEKLFF. CDR3 bases: TGTGCCAGCAGCCGCGGACAGGTAGAAAAACTGTTTTTT.

The genes are TRBV7-9 and TRBJ1-4, with a tentative D call TRBD1 (6 bases). The V end was cut by 2 bases, the J end by 7 bases, with 14 bases between. CDR3 length: 15 residues. The germline V gene encodes CDR1 SEHNR and CDR2 FQNEAQ (reference sequence). The CDR3, as DNA: TGTGCCAGCAGCTTACAACCCACGGGGGCTGAAAAACTGTTTTTT. This translates into CASSLQPTGAEKLFF.

This chain links TRBV7-3 with TRBJ2-2, with D unclear. Germline lookup yields CDR1 SGHTA and CDR2 FQGTGA. The CDR3 runs to 14 residues. The V gene lost 3 bases and the J gene lost 10 bases, with 15 bases spanning the gap. CDR3 residues: CASSLEGYGEELFF. CDR3 coding DNA: TGTGCCAGCAGCTTGGAAGGGTATGGAGAGGAGCTGTTTTTT.

This sequence joins TRBV7-6 and TRBJ2-7; TRBD2 matches at 10 bases. This CDR3 has 13 amino acids. Per the germline V gene, CDR1 is SGHVS and CDR2 is FNYEAQ. The junction had 6 bases not matched to a gene; V was cut back by 8 bases and J by 5 bases. CDR3 region: CASSSGSLDEQYF. The CDR3 DNA follows: TGTGCCAGCTCTAGCGGGAGTTTAGACGAGCAGTACTTC. Filled out from reference TRBV7-6 and TRBJ2-7, the complete variable domain reads GAGVSQSPRYKVTKRGQDVALRCDPISGHVSLYWYRQALGQGPEFLTYFNYEAQQDKSGLPNDRFSAERPEGSISTLTIQRTEQRDSAMYRCASSSGSLDEQYFGPGTRLTVT.

The J gene is TRBJ2-7, the V gene TRBV20-1; D ambiguous. Looked up from germline, CDR1 is DFQATT and CDR2 is SNEGSKA (reference sequence). There are 10 residues in the CDR3. CDR3 sequence reads: CRENSHEQYF. The CDR3 coding sequence is TGCAGGGAAAACAGTCACGAGCAGTACTTC.

The rearrangement joins TRBV28 to TRBJ2-5; D might be TRBD2 (7 bases). Gene TRBJ2-1 matches the end of the DNA better, so the J call may be wrong. This CDR3 region has 17 residues. CDR1 and CDR2 from the germline V gene are MDHEN and SYDVKM. In DNA, the CDR3 is TGTGCCAGCAGTTCCCAGGGGCTGGCGGGAGCGGTGAATGAGCAGTTCTTC. Its protein is CASSSQGLAGAVNEQFF.

V gene TRBV11-2 combines with J gene TRBJ2-7, with TRBD1 matching 9 bases. The germline V gene has CDR1 SGHAT and CDR2 FQNNGV. CDR3 size: 14 residues. With V trimmed by 6 bases and J by 4 bases, 7 bases remained unmatched. This CDR3 reads CASSRGQGVYEQYF. In DNA form, the CDR3 reads TGTGCCAGCAGTCGGGGACAGGGTGTTTACGAGCAGTACTTC.

The gene calls are TRBV24-1 and TRBJ2-1; D is ambiguous. In germline, CDR1 is KGHDR, CDR2 SFDVKD. The length of the CDR3 is 16 residues. V lost 5 bases to trimming and J lost 0 bases, with 13 bases between them. The CDR3 here is CATSGYTSSSYNEQFF. The CDR3 DNA follows: TGTGCCACCAGTGGCTATACCTCGAGCTCCTACAATGAGCAGTTCTTC.

This clonotype was counted only a few times. The chain couples TRBV2 to TRBJ2-6, with 8 nucleotides matching TRBD1. With V trimmed by 2 bases and J by 3 bases, 3 bases remained unmatched. CDR3 size: 16 residues. In germline, CDR1 is SNHLY, CDR2 FYNNEI. CDR3 sequence reads: CASSEQGARGANVLTF. As DNA, the CDR3 is TGTGCCAGCAGTGAACAGGGGGCGCGTGGGGCCAACGTCCTGACTTTC.

This clonotype was seen only a few times. The chain combines TRBV24-1 with TRBJ2-3; the D gene is possibly TRBD1 (6 bases). Trimming left V 4 bases short and J 0 bases short, with 16 bases between. CDR1 is KGHDR and CDR2 is SFDVKD in the germline V gene. This CDR3 contains 17 residues. This CDR3 is CATSDPLGDISTDTQYF. In DNA, the CDR3 is TGTGCCACCAGTGACCCCTTAGGGGACATCAGCACAGATACGCAGTATTTT.